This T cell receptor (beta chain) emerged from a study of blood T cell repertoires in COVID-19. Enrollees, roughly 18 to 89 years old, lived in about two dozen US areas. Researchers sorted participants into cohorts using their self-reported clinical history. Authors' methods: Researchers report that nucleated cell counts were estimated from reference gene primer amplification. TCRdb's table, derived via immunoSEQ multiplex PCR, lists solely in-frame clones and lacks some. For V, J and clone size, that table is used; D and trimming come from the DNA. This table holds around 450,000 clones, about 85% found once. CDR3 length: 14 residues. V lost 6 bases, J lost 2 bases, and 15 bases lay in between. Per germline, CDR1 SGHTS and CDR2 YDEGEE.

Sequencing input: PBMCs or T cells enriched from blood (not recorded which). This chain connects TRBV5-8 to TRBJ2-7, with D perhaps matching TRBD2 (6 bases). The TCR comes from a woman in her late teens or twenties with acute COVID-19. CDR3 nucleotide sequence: TGTGCCAGCACCCTTGGGTGGACTACCTACGAGCAGTACTTC. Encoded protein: CASTLGWTTYEQYF.